Below, 31 T cell receptor beta chains from the same sample are listed, as sequenced in a study of human thymus T cells. Assay: immunoSEQ multiplex PCR; the TCRdb copy retains only in-frame clones and omits some. This table has about 50,000 clones, about 95% appearing once. Sequences were obtained from blood. The receptor source for this set is a girl under three years old with a congenital heart defect but otherwise immunologically healthy.

This clone was picked up one time. The rearrangement uses TRBV27 and TRBJ1-1; D call uncertain. V gave up 4 bases and J gave up 3 bases, with 12 bases separating them. The CDR3 consists of 14 residues. Germline V gene sequence: CDR1 MNHEY, CDR2 SMNVEV (reference sequence). CDR3 nucleotides: TGTGCCAGCAGTTCCCCGGGCCGTTACACTGAAGCTTTCTTT. Its translation is CASSSPGRYTEAFF.

The chain carries TRBV4-3 and TRBJ2-1, with 7 nucleotides matching TRBD2. This CDR3 is built from 17 residues. Per the germline V gene, CDR1 is LGHNA and CDR2 is YSLEER. The junction had 7 bases not matched to a gene; V was cut back by 0 bases and J by 2 bases. The CDR3 sequence is CASSQDRISGPYNEQFF. CDR3 nucleotides: TGCGCCAGCAGCCAAGATCGGATTAGCGGGCCCTACAATGAGCAGTTCTTC.

The chain couples TRBV18 to TRBJ2-5, with D hard to call. V lost 4 bases to trimming and J lost 4 bases, with 10 bases between them. From germline, CDR1 is KGHSH and CDR2 LQKENI. There are 13 residues in the CDR3. The CDR3 DNA follows: TGTGCCAGCTCACTTCGGCTGGGAGAGACCCAGTACTTC. It is translated as CASSLRLGETQYF.

In nucleotides, the CDR3 is TGTGCCATCAGTGACCGGCAGACTTTTCCCTCCTACGAGCAGTACTTC. The encoded protein is CAISDRQTFPSYEQYF. This chain connects TRBV10-3 to TRBJ2-7; D remains ambiguous. Germline V gene data show CDR1 as ENHRY and CDR2 as SYGVKD. V was pared by 3 bases and J by 0 bases, with 15 bases between. The CDR3 is 16 amino acids.

The chain carries TRBV2 and TRBJ1-5; possible D gene TRBD1, 5 bases. The CDR3 is 14 residues long. V lost 6 bases and J 6 bases, leaving 15 bases between the germline ends. The germline gives CDR1 SNHLY, CDR2 FYNNEI. The DNA of the CDR3 is TGTGCCAGCAGGGGACGGGAGGGTAGTCAGCCCCAGCATTTT. It specifies CASRGREGSQPQHF.

This chain joins TRBV14 and TRBJ2-3, with D possibly being TRBD2 (5 bases). The CDR3 has 14 residues. Germline CDR1 SGHDN, CDR2 FVKESK. V gave up 4 bases and J gave up 1 base, with 9 bases separating them. The CDR3 protein is CASSLERGTDTQYF. CDR3 DNA sequence: TGTGCCAGCAGCCTAGAGAGGGGCACAGATACGCAGTATTTT.

The CDR3 DNA follows: TGCGCCAGCAGCCAAGGTATACTAGCGGGAATGAATGAGCAGTTCTTC. It codes for CASSQGILAGMNEQFF. V usage is TRBV4-1 and J usage is TRBJ2-1; 10 bases align to TRBD2. Germline lookup yields CDR1 MGHRA and CDR2 YSYEKL. This CDR3 comprises 16 residues. After removal of 1 base from V and 7 bases from J, the junction contained 7 bases not matched to a gene.

The chain has TRBV2 and TRBJ1-2, with D maybe TRBD1 (5 bases). Trimming removed 3 bases from V and 2 bases from J, with 10 bases in between. The CDR3 spans 14 residues. CDR1 SNHLY and CDR2 FYNNEI come from the germline V gene. The CDR3 reads CASSDGGPNYGYTF. CDR3 sequence (DNA): TGTGCCAGCAGTGACGGGGGACCCAACTATGGCTACACCTTC.

About this clone: This CDR3 is also generated by other DNA sequences in the sample. The chain combines TRBV19 with TRBJ2-3; unclear D gene. The ends were cut back, 2 bases at V and 0 bases at J, with 6 bases in the middle. The CDR3 contains 14 residues. CDR1 is LNHDA, CDR2 SQIVND, per germline (reference sequence). DNA of the CDR3: TGTGCCAGTAGTATAAGCGCCAGCACAGATACGCAGTATTTT. It translates to CASSISASTDTQYF.

The chain carries TRBV7-9 and TRBJ2-1; possible D gene TRBD2, 5 bases. There are 13 residues in the CDR3. V was clipped by 5 bases and J by 6 bases, with 11 bases between them. Looked up from germline, CDR1 is SEHNR and CDR2 is FQNEAQ (reference sequence). The CDR3 DNA reads as TGTGCCAGCAGCCCTCTAGCCCGCAATGAGCAGTTCTTC. It codes for CASSPLARNEQFF.

The chain recombines TRBV6-5 with TRBJ2-1; TRBD2 aligns across 8 bases. The CDR3 has 16 amino acids. Per the germline V gene, CDR1 is MNHEY and CDR2 is SVGAGI. The V segment lost 0 bases and the J segment 6 bases; nucleotides outside the gene matches: 7. The CDR3, as DNA: TGTGCCAGCAGTTACTCCCCAGCGGGAGAAATCAATGAGCAGTTCTTC. Translation gives CASSYSPAGEINEQFF.

The genes are TRBV5-1 and TRBJ2-1; a weak D match, TRBD2 (6 bases). Germline-derived CDR1 and CDR2 are SGHRS and YFSETQ. CDR3 size: 15 residues. Deletions cut 0 bases from V and 6 bases from J, with 13 bases between. CDR3 bases: TGCGCCAGCAGCTTGGGGGCTAGCGTGAGCAATGAGCAGTTCTTC. The encoded protein is CASSLGASVSNEQFF. The complete variable domain, with remaining parts taken from reference TRBV5-1 and TRBJ2-1, reads KAGVTQTPRYLIKTRGQQVTLSCSPISGHRSVSWYQQTPGQGLQFLFEYFSETQRNKGNFPGRFSGRQFSNSRSEMNVSTLELGDSALYLCASSLGASVSNEQFFGPGTRLTVL.

V gene TRBV5-6 combines with J gene TRBJ2-5; a possible D gene is TRBD1 (5 bases). Germline-derived CDR1 and CDR2 are SGHDT and YYEEEE. The V end was cut by 4 bases, the J end by 6 bases, with 13 bases between. This CDR3 has 13 residues. In DNA, the CDR3 is TGTGCCAGCAGCCCGCAGGGTATTCAGACCCAGTACTTC. This translates into CASSPQGIQTQYF.

In DNA, the CDR3 is TGTGCCAGCAGGAACTACGGGACGGGACCCAGCGAGCAGTACTTC. Residues: CASRNYGTGPSEQYF. The chain employs TRBV2 and TRBJ2-7; D is possibly TRBD1 or TRBD2 (5 bases each). In germline, CDR1 is SNHLY, CDR2 FYNNEI. This CDR3 is 15 amino acids long. V was trimmed by 6 bases and J by 6 bases, leaving 21 bases between them. Based on the CDR3 plus reference TRBV2 and TRBJ2-7, the full variable domain is EPEVTQTPSHQVTQMGQEVILRCVPISNHLYFYWYRQILGQKVEFLVSFYNNEISEKSEIFDDQFSVERPDGSNFTLKIRSTKLEDSAMYFCASRNYGTGPSEQYFGPGTRLTVT.

This chain uses TRBV10-1 with TRBJ2-6; TRBD1 might be the D (5 bases). The CDR3 loop spans 15 amino acids. Germline values: CDR1 WNHNN, CDR2 SYGVQD (reference sequence). V gave up 6 bases and J gave up 9 bases, with 18 bases separating them. CDR3 nucleotide sequence: TGCGCCAGCAGCGCCGGACAAGGCCCTTTCAACGTCCTGACTTTC. Translation gives CASSAGQGPFNVLTF.

This clone was seen a single time. The chain joins TRBV7-9 to TRBJ2-1; either TRBD1 or TRBD2 may supply D (5 bases each). CDR3 length: 12 residues. Trimming removed 2 bases from V and 10 bases from J, with 9 bases in between. CDR1 is SEHNR and CDR2 is FQNEAQ in the germline V gene (reference sequence). As DNA, the CDR3 is TGTGCCAGCAGCTTAAACTGGGGGGAGCAGTTCTTC. Residues: CASSLNWGEQFF.

The CDR3 DNA reads TGTGCCAGCAGCTCGACTAGCGGAGTAACCGGGGAGCTGTTTTTT. This codes for CASSSTSGVTGELFF. V and J are TRBV7-3 and TRBJ2-2; TRBD2 aligns across 9 bases. CDR1 and CDR2 (germline): SGHTA, FQGTGA. J gave up 5 bases and V 4 bases, and 5 bases lay outside the gene matches. The CDR3 extends over 15 amino acids. Full variable domain (missing parts from reference TRBV7-3 and TRBJ2-2): GAGVSQTPSNKVTEKGKYVELRCDPISGHTALYWYRQSLGQGPEFLIYFQGTGAADDSGLPNDRFFAVRPEGSVSTLKIQRTERGDSAVYLCASSSTSGVTGELFFGEGSRLTVL.

The V and J genes are TRBV7-9 and TRBJ2-1, with D maybe TRBD1 (7 bases). The germline V and J ends were trimmed by 8 bases and 0 bases, with 14 bases remaining between them. CDR3 length equals 15 residues. Germline assignment: CDR1 SEHNR and CDR2 FQNEAQ (reference sequence). Here the CDR3 reads CASRPRDSSYNEQFF. The CDR3 bases are TGTGCCAGCCGCCCGCGGGACAGCTCCTACAATGAGCAGTTCTTC.

This clone was recorded once. The CDR3 nucleotides are TGTGCCAGCAGCTTAGAGGGTTTAGCGTGGGTGGGCGAGCAGTACTTC. Its protein product is CASSLEGLAWVGEQYF. This sequence joins TRBV7-6 and TRBJ2-7; D is possibly TRBD2 (5 bases). Germline assignment: CDR1 SGHVS and CDR2 FNYEAQ. Trimming took 1 base from V and 6 from J, leaving 19 bases between them. CDR3 length equals 16 residues.

This clone was observed a handful of times. The chain uses TRBV28 and TRBJ2-1; 7 positions match TRBD1. This CDR3 spans 16 amino acids. V shed 5 bases, J shed 0 bases, and the junction held 7 bases outside the gene matches. CDR1 is MDHEN and CDR2 is SYDVKM in the germline V gene. The CDR3 spells CASSLPGQRSYNEQFF. CDR3 coding DNA: TGTGCCAGCAGTCTTCCGGGACAGCGCTCCTACAATGAGCAGTTCTTC. Complete variable domain (other parts from reference TRBV28 and TRBJ2-1): DVKVTQSSRYLVKRTGEKVFLECVQDMDHENMFWYRQDPGLGLRLIYFSYDVKMKEKGDIPEGYSVSREKKERFSLILESASTNQTSMYLCASSLPGQRSYNEQFFGPGTRLTVL.

The chain uses TRBV27 and TRBJ2-1; 7 bases are shared with TRBD1. The CDR3 sequence is 15 residues long. V was pared by 4 bases and J by 5 bases, with 8 bases of the junction left unmatched. Germline CDR1 MNHEY, CDR2 SMNVEV (reference sequence). The CDR3 reads CASSSNRGQDNEQFF. The DNA for the CDR3 is TGTGCCAGCAGTTCGAACAGGGGTCAGGACAATGAGCAGTTCTTC.

The rearrangement joins TRBV5-1 to TRBJ1-2, with TRBD1 identical over 10 bases. V gave up 0 bases and J gave up 7 bases; unmatched junction bases: 0. Germline lookup yields CDR1 SGHRS and CDR2 YFSETQ. The CDR3 is 13 residues long. The CDR3 protein is CASSLGQGAGYTF. CDR3 nucleotide sequence: TGCGCCAGCAGCTTGGGACAGGGGGCTGGCTACACCTTC.

The chain has TRBV5-1 and TRBJ1-2; 7 positions agree with TRBD1. Germline V gives CDR1 SGHRS, CDR2 YFSETQ. This CDR3 spans 13 amino acids. The ends lost 3 bases at V and 5 bases at J; junction bases unmatched: 4. The CDR3 is CASSSGTEYGYTF. In DNA, the CDR3 is TGCGCCAGCAGCTCCGGGACAGAATATGGCTACACCTTC.

The V gene is TRBV7-2, the J gene TRBJ2-1; 8 nucleotides align to TRBD2. V gave up 1 base and J gave up 6 bases; unmatched junction bases: 5. This CDR3 contains 15 residues. CDR1 SGHTA and CDR2 FQGNSA come from the germline V gene. DNA for the CDR3: TGTGCCAGCAGCTTAGTCGGGAGGGCCCTCAATGAGCAGTTCTTC. Its translation is CASSLVGRALNEQFF.

The V gene is TRBV28, the J gene TRBJ1-5, with 7 bases matching TRBD1. This CDR3 contains 16 residues. The junction had 3 bases not matched to a gene; V was cut back by 0 bases and J by 1 base. CDR1 and CDR2 (germline): MDHEN, SYDVKM. The CDR3 spells CASSLWTGPSNQPQHF. The CDR3 region has the DNA TGTGCCAGCAGTTTATGGACAGGGCCGAGCAATCAGCCCCAGCATTTT. The full variable domain, rest sourced from reference TRBV28 and TRBJ1-5, is DVKVTQSSRYLVKRTGEKVFLECVQDMDHENMFWYRQDPGLGLRLIYFSYDVKMKEKGDIPEGYSVSREKKERFSLILESASTNQTSMYLCASSLWTGPSNQPQHFGDGTRLSIL.

V gene TRBV5-6 combines with J gene TRBJ2-3, with a possible D match to TRBD1 (6 bases). The CDR3 is 13 residues long. Germline V lookup: CDR1 SGHDT, CDR2 YYEEEE. Trimming stripped 4 bases from V and 4 bases from J, with 10 bases between. The CDR3 region has the DNA TGTGCCAGCAGCCAGGGGTATGCAGATACGCAGTATTTT. Encoded protein: CASSQGYADTQYF.

This sequence joins TRBV5-8 and TRBJ1-4; D perhaps matches TRBD1 (5 bases). Germline loops: CDR1 SGHTS, CDR2 YDEGEE. The CDR3 loop spans 16 amino acids. The V end was cut by 2 bases, the J end by 8 bases, with 19 bases between. The chain's CDR3 is CASSLRDRGQREKLFF. The CDR3 DNA reads TGTGCCAGCAGCTTAAGAGATAGGGGCCAGAGGGAAAAACTGTTTTTT. Full variable domain (outside the CDR3, taken from reference TRBV5-8 and TRBJ1-4): EAGVTQSPTHLIKTRGQQATLRCSPISGHTSVYWYQQALGLGLQFLLWYDEGEERNRGNFPPRFSGRQFPNYSSELNVNALELEDSALYLCASSLRDRGQREKLFFGSGTQLSVL.

The chain employs TRBV2 and TRBJ1-5; D unresolved. V lost 8 bases and J 0 bases, leaving 8 bases between the germline ends. The germline V gene has CDR1 SNHLY and CDR2 FYNNEI. The CDR3 runs to 13 residues. The CDR3 sequence: CASRPSSNQPQHF. The CDR3 DNA reads TGTGCCAGCCGACCCTCTAGCAATCAGCCCCAGCATTTT.

Written as DNA, the CDR3 is TGTGCCAGCAGCCTGCAAGGCACCGGGGAGCTGTTTTTT. This translates into CASSLQGTGELFF. The rearrangement joins TRBV28 to TRBJ2-2; D remains ambiguous. The germline CDR1 and CDR2 sequences are MDHEN and SYDVKM. The CDR3 spans 13 residues. The V and J ends lost 6 bases and 4 bases respectively, with 9 bases between them. The entire variable domain, with the rest obtained from reference TRBV28 and TRBJ2-2, is as follows: DVKVTQSSRYLVKRTGEKVFLECVQDMDHENMFWYRQDPGLGLRLIYFSYDVKMKEKGDIPEGYSVSREKKERFSLILESASTNQTSMYLCASSLQGTGELFFGEGSRLTVL.

The V and J genes are TRBV9 and TRBJ2-7, with TRBD2 matching over 7 bases. The junction had 1 base not matched to a gene; V was cut back by 0 bases and J by 4 bases. CDR1 is SGDLS and CDR2 is YYNGEE in the germline V gene. This CDR3 spans 13 amino acids. CDR3 nucleotides: TGTGCCAGCAGCGTAGGCGGGAGTTACGAGCAGTACTTC. Translating it yields CASSVGGSYEQYF.

This chain connects TRBV18 to TRBJ2-1; D is possibly TRBD1 or TRBD2 (6 bases each). CDR3 length equals 18 residues. Looked up from germline, CDR1 is KGHSH and CDR2 is LQKENI. Trimming pared 4 bases from V and 0 bases from J, leaving 19 bases between. CDR3 DNA sequence: TGTGCCAGCTCACAAAGAAACAGGGACTTCAGCTCCTACAATGAGCAGTTCTTC. Its translation: CASSQRNRDFSSYNEQFF.